This T cell receptor beta chain was observed in a study of T cell responses to AZD1222 COVID-19 vaccine. Study findings and constraints: Females made up more of the donors, who were largely white British, and clonal diversity may have come out too low.

Germline CDR1 reads SGHTA; CDR2 reads FQGNSA. CDR3 length: 14 residues. V was clipped by 2 bases and J by 6 bases, with 13 bases between them. This clone was detected a few times. Antigen unknown. The table came from immunoSEQ multiplex PCR; TCRdb's copy has only in-frame clones and leaves some out. The sample carries under 150,000 clones, under 95% recorded once. The specimen comprised peripheral blood, sampled on day 0 of AZD1222 vaccination. This chain connects TRBV7-2 to TRBJ1-1; D is unclear. The TCR was taken from an adult in good health. The DNA for the CDR3 is TGTGCCAGCAGCTTACAGATGTCGGAGGCTGAAGCTTTCTTT. It yields the protein CASSLQMSEAEAFF.